This entry is about one TCR beta chain. The antigen is undetermined. Primers included in the PCR were 60 Vbeta and 13 Jbeta primers. Some clones are missing from TCRdb's copy, which holds only in-frame ones; the method was immunoSEQ multiplex PCR. The sample consists of 150,000 to 200,000 clones, 70% to 85% of them appearing once. The CDR3 loop spans 13 amino acids. Germline lookup yields CDR1 MNHNS and CDR2 SASEGT. Unmatched junction bases numbered 1, after V lost 8 bases and J lost 1 base. The data derive from a study of cytomegalovirus exposure and HLA in healthy donors. General observations from the study: Reported performance of the classifier showed diagnosis of cytomegalovirus status with high specificity and sensitivity. In terms of immune exposure information, only CMV serostatus was available. Some V segments (TRBV6-2 and TRBV6-3 among them) were excluded as indistinguishable.

Material: PBMCs. The chain recombines TRBV6-1 with TRBJ2-3; 9 positions match TRBD1. The sequence came from a woman in her 30s in good health and CMV-seronegative. CDR3 in amino acids: CASRQGGTDTQYF. The CDR3 DNA reads TGTGCCAGCCGACAGGGGGGCACAGATACGCAGTATTTT.